This is a list of T cell receptor beta chains from one sample in a study of cytomegalovirus exposure and HLA in healthy donors. The protocol was immunoSEQ multiplex PCR, while the TCRdb copy is restricted to in-frame clones and leaves out a portion. In the table there are hundreds of thousands of clones, 70% to 90% of which are singletons. The sequenced material came from PBMCs. Receptor source: a woman under 30 in good health and CMV-seronegative. CDR3s include the opening cysteine and the closing phenylalanine or tryptophan. D genes are given only for firm matches. Clone size is shown for a subset of rows, as once, few, many or a class of expanded clone.

>TRBJ2-2|.|TRBV5-1|.
TGCGCCAGCAGCTTGTCCACTTCGAACACCGGGGAGCTGTTTTTT
CASSLSTSNTGELFF
>TRBJ1-6|.|TRBV11-2|.
TGTGCCAGCAGCTTAGGCGGCAATTCACCCCTCCACTTT
CASSLGGNSPLHF
>TRBJ2-1|.|TRBV5-1|.
TGCGCCAGCAGCTTGAGAACCTCGGTCAATGAGCAGTTCTTC
CASSLRTSVNEQFF
>TRBJ2-7|few|TRBV28|.
TGTGCCAGCACCTCCTCGCCGGTCCAATACGAGCAGTACTTC
CASTSSPVQYEQYF
>TRBJ2-1|.|TRBV9|.
TGTGCCAGCACCTTAGATGGCAATGAGCAGTTCTTC
CASTLDGNEQFF
>TRBJ2-1|few|TRBV6-1|TRBD2
TGTGCCAGCAGCAAGACTAGCGGGGGGGCCCATGAGCAGTTCTTC
CASSKTSGGAHEQFF
>TRBJ2-3|.|TRBV27|.
TGTGCCAGCAGTTTAAATTTCCTCTACACAGATACGCAGTATTTT
CASSLNFLYTDTQYF
>TRBJ2-1|.|TRBV6-5|TRBD2
TGTGCCAGCAGTTACCGGGGGAGGGGATACAATGAGCAGTTCTTC
CASSYRGRGYNEQFF
>TRBJ1-4|.|TRBV5-6|.
TGTGCCAGCTACTCTTGGGGGGGACCTAATGAAAAACTGTTTTTT
CASYSWGGPNEKLFF
>TRBJ2-1|once|TRBV30|TRBD2
TGTGCCTGGGGGAGGGGAGGTGAGCAGTTCTTC
CAWGRGGEQFF
>TRBJ2-7|.|TRBV2|.
TGTGCCAGCAGTGAACCACAGGGCCCCTACGAGCAGTACTTC
CASSEPQGPYEQYF
>TRBJ1-2|.|TRBV7-8|.
TGTGCCAGCAGCTTAGACCGGGCGGCGGGCTCGCGAGGCTACACCTTC
CASSLDRAAGSRGYTF
>TRBJ2-5|.|TRBV18|.
TGTGCCAGCTCACCCGCTCTAAGGGGCCGGGAGACCCAGTACTTC
CASSPALRGRETQYF
>TRBJ2-1|.|TRBV5-1|TRBD2
TGCGCCAGCAGCCTAACGACGCTAGCGGGGGATTTGGATGAGCAGTTCTTC
CASSLTTLAGDLDEQFF
>TRBJ1-1|once|TRBV5-1|.
TGCGCCAGCAGCTTGCTTTCGGGGGGGACTGAAGCTTTCTTT
CASSLLSGGTEAFF
>TRBJ2-7|.|TRBV6-5|TRBD1
TGTGCCAGCCGGAACCAGGGACAGGCCTACGAGCAGTACTTC
CASRNQGQAYEQYF
>TRBJ2-7|.|TRBV30|.
TGTGCCTGGGGATTCCCCCAGGGATCCTACGAGCAGTACTTC
CAWGFPQGSYEQYF
>TRBJ1-5|.|TRBV5-8|TRBD1
TGTGCCAGCAGCCACCGGAAGGGGGCCCATCAGCCCCAGCATTTT
CASSHRKGAHQPQHF
>TRBJ2-3|.|TRBV19|.
TGTGCCAGTACGAGCAGGGACTATACGCAGTATTTT
CASTSRDYTQYF
>TRBJ2-6|.|TRBV5-1|TRBD2
TGCGCCAGCAGCTTCGGGACTAGCGAGGTATATGGGGCCAACGTCCTGACTTTC
CASSFGTSEVYGANVLTF
>TRBJ2-7|.|TRBV6-1|.
TGTGCCAGCAGTGAAGCGTCCGGGGACGAGCAGTACTTC
CASSEASGDEQYF
>TRBJ2-1|.|TRBV7-6|TRBD2
TGTGCCAGCAGCTTAGGTCGGGGGGGCAACAATGAGCAGTTCTTC
CASSLGRGGNNEQFF
>TRBJ2-2|.|TRBV6-8|TRBD1
TGTGCCAGCAGGGACAGGGTGGGGACCGGGGAGCTGTTTTTT
CASRDRVGTGELFF
>TRBJ2-3|.|TRBV7-9|.
TGTGCCAGCAGCTTAGGCGGACTCCGATCCGCAGATACGCAGTATTTT
CASSLGGLRSADTQYF
>TRBJ1-5|.|TRBV19|.
TGTGCCAGTAGTAGTCAGGCTAGCGGGCAGCCCCAGCATTTT
CASSSQASGQPQHF
>TRBJ1-2|.|TRBV9|.
TGTGCCAGCAGCGTAGGCGGGTCAGCTAACTATGGCTACACCTTC
CASSVGGSANYGYTF
>TRBJ1-2|.|TRBV10-2|TRBD1
TGCGCCAGCAGTAAACAGGGGCCTAATGGCTACACCTTC
CASSKQGPNGYTF
>TRBJ2-7|once|TRBV28|TRBD1
TGTGCCAGCAGCTTAAGGGGGCTGGCCTACGAGCAGTACTTC
CASSLRGLAYEQYF
>TRBJ1-1|.|TRBV9|TRBD1
TGTGCCAGCAGCGGGGCACAGGGGGCAGCTGAAGCTTTCTTT
CASSGAQGAAEAFF
>TRBJ2-7|few|TRBV28|.
TGTGCCAGCAGTTTACCAGGGCAGGGGGAGCAGTACTTC
CASSLPGQGEQYF
>TRBJ1-4|.|TRBV27|TRBD1
TGTGCCAGCAGTATCATCCAGGGGGCGAGGGAAAAACTGTTTTTT
CASSIIQGAREKLFF
>TRBJ2-5|few|TRBV11-2|TRBD2
TGTGCCAGCAGCTTAGGACTAGCGGGGGAAGAGACCCAGTACTTC
CASSLGLAGEETQYF
>TRBJ2-3|once|TRBV6-1|TRBD1
TGTGCCAGCGAAACCGGGACAGGTCAAGATACGCAGTATTTT
CASETGTGQDTQYF
>TRBJ2-1|.|TRBV27|.
TGTGCCAGCAGTTTGATGGGAGATGAGCAGTTCTTC
CASSLMGDEQFF
>TRBJ2-7|.|TRBV6-5|TRBD1
TGTGCCAGCAGTTACGGTCAGACAGGGGTGTTGGGCGAGCAGTACTTC
CASSYGQTGVLGEQYF
>TRBJ1-2|.|TRBV6-5|TRBD1
TGTGCCAGCAGCCCAGGGACAGGGTCGTATGGCTACACCTTC
CASSPGTGSYGYTF
>TRBJ2-7|.|TRBV6-1|TRBD1
TGTGCCAGCAGTGAAGCTGGGACAGGGGTCTACGAGCAGTACTTC
CASSEAGTGVYEQYF
>TRBJ1-1|.|TRBV14|TRBD1
TGTGCCAGCAGCCAAGAAGCAGGGGGGAACACTGAAGCTTTCTTT
CASSQEAGGNTEAFF
>TRBJ1-5|.|TRBV27|TRBD1
TGTGCCAGCAGTCTCCGGACAGGCGGCGGCGTGCCCCAGCATTTT
CASSLRTGGGVPQHF
>TRBJ1-4|.|TRBV6-5|.
TGTGCCAGCAGTCCCCGGTCGGAGGGGGAAAAACTGTTTTTT
CASSPRSEGEKLFF
>TRBJ1-1|.|TRBV2|TRBD1
TGTGCCAGCAGTGACCCCCGGACAGGAGAAAACACTGAAGCTTTCTTT
CASSDPRTGENTEAFF
>TRBJ1-5|.|TRBV19|TRBD1
TGTGCCAGTAGTATTCGGAGCGGGACAGGGCTTAGCAATCAGCCCCAGCATTTT
CASSIRSGTGLSNQPQHF
>TRBJ2-5|.|TRBV5-1|.
TGCGCCAGCAGCTTGAGGAGTCCCGTGGAGACCCAGTACTTC
CASSLRSPVETQYF
>TRBJ2-1|.|TRBV5-1|.
TGCGCCAGCAGCCCGAGGACGGGATACAATGAGCAGTTCTTC
CASSPRTGYNEQFF
>TRBJ2-3|.|TRBV9|TRBD2
TGTGCCAGCAGCGACCCGGGGGGGCCAGATACGCAGTATTTT
CASSDPGGPDTQYF
>TRBJ2-7|.|TRBV7-8|TRBD2
TGTGCCAGCAGCTTAGCGCGGGTAGCGGGGATCTACGAGCAGTACTTC
CASSLARVAGIYEQYF
>TRBJ2-5|.|TRBV7-6|TRBD2
TGTGCCAGCAGAAGCGGACTAGCGGCTACCCAGTACTTC
CASRSGLAATQYF
>TRBJ2-2|.|TRBV6-1|TRBD1
TGTGCCAGCAGGGGACAGGGGGGCACCGGGGAGCTGTTTTTT
CASRGQGGTGELFF
>TRBJ2-1|.|TRBV7-9|TRBD2
TGTGCCAGCAGCTTTAGCGGGAGGACCTACAATGAGCAGTTCTTC
CASSFSGRTYNEQFF
>TRBJ2-7|.|TRBV28|TRBD1
TGTGCCAGCCGACAGGGCACCTACGAGCAGTACTTC
CASRQGTYEQYF
>TRBJ2-5|.|TRBV27|.
TGTGCCAGCAGTTTATCGGTGTTCGGGGGAGAGACCCAGTACTTC
CASSLSVFGGETQYF
>TRBJ2-7|.|TRBV28|TRBD2
TGTGCCAGCAGTAGTGGTGCGGGGGGCCTTTACGAGCAGTACTTC
CASSSGAGGLYEQYF